This TCR beta chain is from a study of cytomegalovirus exposure and HLA in healthy donors. Study in general: Sequencing of some 200 million T cells in an earlier analysis found 120 million or so unique TCR beta sequences. Broader study findings: With DRB1 most and HLA-C fewest, TCR association rates differed between HLA loci in a later analysis. Common viral pathogens seemed, in a later analysis, to connect with several of the most significant clusters.

Unrecorded immune exposures were likely, despite nominal health at sampling. The primer mix had 60 Vbeta and 13 Jbeta primers. The table came from immunoSEQ multiplex PCR; TCRdb's copy has only in-frame clones and leaves some out. The sample lists 100,000 or so clones, about 81% occurring once. About this clone itself: Its antigen is still unknown.

This CDR3 is 15 amino acids long. Germline V lookup: CDR1 SGHNT, CDR2 YYREEE (reference sequence). V was cut by 1 base and J by 7 bases, with 12 bases left in between. The chain is built from TRBV5-4 and TRBJ1-6, with a possible D match to TRBD1 (6 bases). The origin of this receptor is a man aged 30 to 39 in good health and CMV-seronegative. The specimen was PBMCs. The DNA for the CDR3 is TGTGCCAGCAGCTTGACTGGGACACTAAATTCACCCCTCCACTTT. Translating it yields CASSLTGTLNSPLHF.